This T cell receptor (beta chain) came from a study of CD8+ T cells in alopecia areata. Following extraction, RNA underwent reverse transcription to cDNA, which served as the sequencing template. TCRdb's copy holds only in-frame clones and misses some; the assay was immunoSEQ multiplex PCR. The repertoire holds about 30,000 clones, with less than 65% as singletons. CDR1 is MDHEN, CDR2 SYDVKM, per germline. There are 11 residues in the CDR3. V lost 6 bases and J lost 7, with 10 bases in between. This receptor was obtained from a human donor with alopecia areata. The specimen was NKG2D-high CD8+ T cells sorted from blood. V usage is TRBV28 and J usage is TRBJ2-7; D is undetermined. The CDR3 sequence: CASSLTREQYF. The CDR3 nucleotides read TGTGCCAGCAGCCTCACGAGGGAGCAGTACTTC.